This TCR beta chain was identified in a study of T cells in tuberculosis (dated by TCRdb to between 2018 and 2020). Some background on the complete study: To characterize T cells specific for the mycobacterial lipid antigen glucose monomycolate (GMM), the study used CD1B tetramers together with high-throughput TCR immunosequencing. IGRA-negative adolescents, IGRA-positive adolescents with latent tuberculosis and adults with active tuberculosis, ten per group, were compared in a South African clinical cohort. PBMC from patients with active tuberculosis were archived either before the start of standard anti-tuberculosis treatment or within 7 days of starting that treatment. The full study reports these points: Compared with IGRA-negative controls, TCR-alpha repertoires from active tuberculosis had smaller mean NN-distances to GMM-specific TCRs, which suggests clonal expansion of these TCRs. An accuracy of 87% (AUROC approximately 0.93) was reached by a classifier using the diverse GMM-specific repertoire, compared with about 65% accuracy when GEM motif frequencies were used. Smaller NN-distances were partly driven by shorter CDR3-alpha lengths in active tuberculosis patients, and statistical significance was not reached for the TCR-beta difference. Clinical samples were selected based on which cryopreserved specimens were available, and the active tuberculosis cases were adults whereas the controls were adolescents.

The germline V gene supplies CDR1 SGDLS and CDR2 YYNGEE. V is reduced by 2 bases and J by 2 bases, leaving a spacing of 13 bases between them. The CDR3, from cysteine to phenylalanine, totals 15 residues. Only the CDR3 region is kept as DNA, spanning 45 bases read in frame from base 1. The time point tag for this specimen amounts to: new active TB diagnosis, blood taken before or within 7 days of starting treatment. Patients with active tuberculosis were defined as newly diagnosed, HIV-seronegative South African adults aged 18 years or older. Confirmation of active tuberculosis came from positive sputum smear microscopy and/or a positive M. tuberculosis culture. Immunosequencing was performed on unsorted cryopreserved PBMC and covered roughly 100,000 T cells per clinical donor on average. The immunoSEQ multiplex PCR assay was used to generate TCR libraries, with TCR-beta and/or TCR-alpha/delta assays applied to each sample. The amplified TCR libraries were sequenced using the Illumina high-throughput platform. Per the source publication's procedure: Clustering and dimensionality reduction relied on pairwise TCRdist distances among GMM-specific receptors from T cells that were either sorted ex vivo or expanded in vitro. Each clinical repertoire was assigned a mean NN-distance score, defined as the average TCRdist to the nearest 10% of tetramer-positive reference sequences. GEM TCR motif frequency was computed as the fraction of unique TCRs matching known GEM sequences by V/J usage and CDR3 length. Linear discriminant analysis with leave-one-out cross-validation, implemented in scikit-learn, was used to classify active tuberculosis. TCRdb provides this immuneACCESS table in a form limited to in-frame rearrangements. Some clones are lacking; in checked studies, under half of them reflect an unresolved V gene, and why the rest are absent is not known. From that table come the V and J calls and clone size; the DNA was used to work out D and trimming. The sample includes about 33,000 clones, with about 90% observed a single time. Roughly 5.4% of the sample rests with the top ten.

This clone appeared a few times. Its specific antigen is unknown. Base qualities are missing; no much larger clone stands one base away. Sequencing was performed on PBMCs, taken at tuberculosis diagnosis. Rearrangement joined TRBV9 to TRBJ2-5; a tentative D call is TRBD1 (5 bases match). The clonotype originates from an adult with tuberculosis. The sequenced DNA: TGTGCCAGCAGCGTCGAAGACAGTGGACAAGAGACCCAGTACTTC. Translated, it reads CASSVEDSGQETQYF.